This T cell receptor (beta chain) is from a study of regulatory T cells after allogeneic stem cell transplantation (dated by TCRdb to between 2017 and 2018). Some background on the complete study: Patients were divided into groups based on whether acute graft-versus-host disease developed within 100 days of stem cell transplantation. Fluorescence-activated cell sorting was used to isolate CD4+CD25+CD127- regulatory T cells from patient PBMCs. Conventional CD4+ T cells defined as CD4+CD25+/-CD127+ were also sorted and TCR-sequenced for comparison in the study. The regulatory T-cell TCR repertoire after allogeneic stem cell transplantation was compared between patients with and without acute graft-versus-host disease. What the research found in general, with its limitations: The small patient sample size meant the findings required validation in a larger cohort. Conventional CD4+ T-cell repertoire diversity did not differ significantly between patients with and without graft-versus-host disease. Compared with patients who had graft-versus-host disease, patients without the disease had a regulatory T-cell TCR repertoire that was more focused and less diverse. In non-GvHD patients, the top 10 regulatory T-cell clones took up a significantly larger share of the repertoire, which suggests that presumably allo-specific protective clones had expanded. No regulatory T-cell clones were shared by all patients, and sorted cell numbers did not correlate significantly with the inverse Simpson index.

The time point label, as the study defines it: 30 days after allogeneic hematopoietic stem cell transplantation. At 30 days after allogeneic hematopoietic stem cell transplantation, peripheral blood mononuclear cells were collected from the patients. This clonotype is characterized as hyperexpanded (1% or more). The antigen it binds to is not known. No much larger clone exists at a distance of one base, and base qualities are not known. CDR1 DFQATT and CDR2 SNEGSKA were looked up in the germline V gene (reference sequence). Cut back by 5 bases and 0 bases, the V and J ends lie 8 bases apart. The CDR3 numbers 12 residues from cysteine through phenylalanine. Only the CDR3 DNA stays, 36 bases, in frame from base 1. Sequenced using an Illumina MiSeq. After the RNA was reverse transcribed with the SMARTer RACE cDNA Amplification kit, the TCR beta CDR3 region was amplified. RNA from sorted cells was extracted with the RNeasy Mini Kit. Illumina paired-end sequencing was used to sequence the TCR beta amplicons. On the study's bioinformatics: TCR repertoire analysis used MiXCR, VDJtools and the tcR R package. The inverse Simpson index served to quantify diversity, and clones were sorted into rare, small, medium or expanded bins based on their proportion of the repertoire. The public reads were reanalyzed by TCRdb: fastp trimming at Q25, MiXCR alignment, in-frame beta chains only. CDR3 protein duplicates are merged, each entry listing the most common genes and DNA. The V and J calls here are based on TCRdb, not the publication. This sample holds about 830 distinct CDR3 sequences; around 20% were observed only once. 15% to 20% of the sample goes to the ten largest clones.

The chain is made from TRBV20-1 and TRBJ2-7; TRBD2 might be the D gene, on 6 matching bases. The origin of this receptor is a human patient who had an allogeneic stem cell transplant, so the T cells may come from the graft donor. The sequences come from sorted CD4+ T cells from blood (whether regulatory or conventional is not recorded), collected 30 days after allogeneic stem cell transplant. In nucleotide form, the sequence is TGCAGTGCTTCCGGGGGCTCCTACGAGCAGTACTTC. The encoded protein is CSASGGSYEQYF.